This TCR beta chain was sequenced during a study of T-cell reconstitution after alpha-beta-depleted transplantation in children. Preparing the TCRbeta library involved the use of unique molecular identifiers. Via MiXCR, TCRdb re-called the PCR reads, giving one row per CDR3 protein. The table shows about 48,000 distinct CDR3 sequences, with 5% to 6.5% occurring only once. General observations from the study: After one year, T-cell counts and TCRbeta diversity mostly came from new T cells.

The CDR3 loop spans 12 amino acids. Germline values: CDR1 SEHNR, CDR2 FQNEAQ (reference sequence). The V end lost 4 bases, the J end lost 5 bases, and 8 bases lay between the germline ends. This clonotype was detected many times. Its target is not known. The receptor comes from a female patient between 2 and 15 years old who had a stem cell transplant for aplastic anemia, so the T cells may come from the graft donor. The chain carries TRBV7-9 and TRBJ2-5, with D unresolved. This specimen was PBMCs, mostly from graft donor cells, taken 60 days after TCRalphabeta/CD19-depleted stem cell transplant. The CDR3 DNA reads TGTGCCAGCAGCTCATCAAGGGAGACCCAGTACTTC. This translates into CASSSSRETQYF.